This T cell receptor beta chain is from a study of shared clonotypes between healthy human individuals. It was 300 ng DNA, around 30,000 T cell genomes, that went into each replicate PCR of unsorted PBMC. The team ran DNA from unsorted PBMCs on ten immunoSEQ deep assay plates for sequencing. Using immunoSEQ multiplex PCR, the repertoire was profiled, and TCRdb retains in-frame clones only, with some absent. This sample has under 600,000 clones; around 78% occur once, and the top ten carry around 11%. As concerns this clone: The antigen is undetermined.

General study points: Sampling used blood alone; tissue repertoires probably differ. Among donors, the sharing of clonotypes was expected to be influenced by sequencing depth.

After removal of 6 bases from V and 4 bases from J, the junction contained 4 bases not matched to a gene. Per germline, CDR1 ENHRY and CDR2 SYGVKD. This CDR3 spans 14 amino acids. The sequenced sample consisted of PBMCs. This TCR came from a woman between 35 and 50 years old in good health. Some clones in this sample may be carry-over from other donors' samples. The chain has TRBV10-3 and TRBJ1-2; 11 bases are shared with TRBD1. The CDR3 bases are TGTGCCATCAGCGGACAGGGGGCCACCTATGGCTACACCTTC. It encodes CAISGQGATYGYTF.